These 13 T cell receptor beta chains share one sample of origin, sequenced in a study of T cell changes during pregnancy in multiple sclerosis (dated by TCRdb to 2018 to 2020). The library was built by means of the immunoSEQ multiplex PCR assay. TCRdb mirrors the immuneACCESS table, restricted to in-frame sequences. Some clones are absent from its copies; in checked studies, under half trace to an unresolved V gene, and the reason for the others is unknown. This sample has over 25,000 clones in its table, and roughly nine tenths of those were observed once. The ten largest clones add up to 0.6% to 0.75% of the sample. The sequencing used CD4+ T cells from peripheral blood mononuclear cells, collected in the first trimester of pregnancy. Receptors were obtained from a female donor with multiple sclerosis, enrolled in a pregnancy study.

The rearrangement joins TRBV2 to TRBJ2-1; 7 nucleotides line up with TRBD1. The germline V gene has CDR1 SNHLY and CDR2 FYNNEI. CDR3 size: 13 residues. Trimming at V came to 8 bases and at J to 6 bases, leaving 7 bases not matched to a gene. The CDR3 DNA reads TGTGCCAGCCGGGACAGTAACGCCAATGAGCAGTTCTTC. Its translation is CASRDSNANEQFF.

J is TRBJ2-7 and V is TRBV6-6, with unresolved D. The CDR3 spans 14 residues. Trimming shortened V by 6 bases and J by 6 bases, and 18 bases separated the two germline ends. Germline loops: CDR1 MNHNY, CDR2 SVGAGI (reference sequence). For the CDR3, the DNA is TGTGCCAGCAGCCTAAGATCTCTGAGTGGCGAGCAGTACTTC. Translation gives CASSLRSLSGEQYF.

This clone came up once. V is TRBV7-3 and J is TRBJ2-1; the D gene is possibly TRBD2 (5 bases). Trimming stripped 5 bases from V and 6 bases from J, with 17 bases between. Germline V gene lookup returns CDR1 SGHTA and CDR2 FQGTGA. The CDR3 is made up of 15 amino acids. CDR3 coding DNA: TGTGCCAGCAGCCCGCAGCGGACCCTCTTCAATGAGCAGTTCTTC. Its protein is CASSPQRTLFNEQFF.

The chain couples TRBV30 to TRBJ2-5, with 12 bases matching TRBD1. This CDR3 is built from 17 residues. V was clipped by 1 base and J by 4 bases; unmatched bases: 10. Germline lookup yields CDR1 GTSNPN and CDR2 SVGIG (reference sequence). The CDR3 coding sequence is TGTGCCTGGAGTGGGGGGACAGGGGGCTCAACGACAGAGACCCAGTACTTC. Protein: CAWSGGTGGSTTETQYF.

This clone was observed a single time. The chain recombines TRBV7-9 with TRBJ1-1; D ambiguous. CDR1 and CDR2 from the germline V gene are SEHNR and FQNEAQ (reference sequence). Deletions cut 4 bases from V and 1 base from J, with 10 bases between. CDR3 length: 14 residues. The CDR3 sequence is CASSSSGWNTEAFF. The CDR3 nucleotides are TGTGCCAGCAGCTCGTCGGGGTGGAACACTGAAGCTTTCTTT. Looking up the rest from reference TRBV7-9 and TRBJ1-1 gives the full variable domain: DTGVSQNPRHKITKRGQNVTFRCDPISEHNRLYWYRQTLGQGPEFLTYFQNEAQLEKSRLLSDRFSAERPKGSFSTLEIQRTEQGDSAMYLCASSSSGWNTEAFFGQGTRLTVV.

This chain links TRBV15 with TRBJ1-1; D unresolved. The CDR3 has 13 amino acids. Trimming removed 0 bases at V and 5 bases at J, with 7 bases between. Germline-derived CDR1 and CDR2 are LNHNV and YYDKDF (reference sequence). The CDR3 DNA follows: TGTGCCACCAGCAGAGAGCGGGCAACTGAAGCTTTCTTT. Protein sequence: CATSRERATEAFF.

V is TRBV20-1 and J is TRBJ1-3; unclear D gene. Per germline, CDR1 DFQATT and CDR2 SNEGSKA (reference sequence). Trimming removed 6 bases from V and 6 bases from J, with 9 bases in between. This CDR3 is built from 11 residues. For the CDR3, the DNA is TGCAGTGCGGCCGCGGAAAACACCATATATTTT. This encodes CSAAAENTIYF.

V gene TRBV10-3 combines with J gene TRBJ1-3; D gene uncertain. This CDR3 is built from 15 residues. V lost 5 bases, J lost 0 bases, and 11 bases lay in between. CDR1 is ENHRY and CDR2 is SYGVKD in the germline V gene. The CDR3 reads CAISKRQDSGNTIYF. The CDR3 nucleotides are TGTGCCATCAGTAAGAGACAAGACTCTGGAAACACCATATATTTT.

The V and J genes are TRBV9 and TRBJ2-5; D might be TRBD1 (5 bases). Between the trimmed V and J ends, which lost 0 bases and 3 bases, there was a span of 12 bases. The CDR3 consists of 15 residues. Germline CDR1 SGDLS, CDR2 YYNGEE. CDR3 sequence: CASSVDGHLKETQYF. As DNA, the CDR3 is TGTGCCAGCAGCGTAGACGGACACCTGAAAGAGACCCAGTACTTC. Complete variable domain (other parts from reference TRBV9 and TRBJ2-5): DSGVTQTPKHLITATGQRVTLRCSPRSGDLSVYWYQQSLDQGLQFLIQYYNGEERAKGNILERFSAQQFPDLHSELNLSSLELGDSALYFCASSVDGHLKETQYFGPGTRLLVL.

The V call is TRBV2, the J call TRBJ1-5; 7 positions agree with TRBD1. This CDR3 contains 14 residues. V shed 5 bases, J shed 6 bases, and the junction held 7 bases outside the gene matches. Germline V gives CDR1 SNHLY, CDR2 FYNNEI. CDR3 in amino acids: CASSPNRGGQPQHF. CDR3 sequence (DNA): TGTGCCAGCAGTCCTAACAGGGGAGGTCAGCCCCAGCATTTT. The full variable domain, in which reference TRBV2 and TRBJ1-5 provide the parts outside the CDR3, is EPEVTQTPSHQVTQMGQEVILRCVPISNHLYFYWYRQILGQKVEFLVSFYNNEISEKSEIFDDQFSVERPDGSNFTLKIRSTKLEDSAMYFCASSPNRGGQPQHFGDGTRLSIL.

This clone was detected only a few times. This chain links TRBV30 with TRBJ1-6; no clear D gene. CDR1 is GTSNPN and CDR2 is SVGIG in the germline V gene (reference sequence). With 3 bases removed from V and 9 bases from J, the gap between germline ends came to 18 bases. The CDR3 has 15 residues. The CDR3 sequence: CAWRGHPDPASPLHF. The CDR3 DNA is TGTGCCTGGAGGGGCCACCCCGACCCGGCTTCACCCCTCCACTTT.

J is TRBJ1-4 and V is TRBV10-2; D is undetermined. Looked up from germline, CDR1 is WSHSY and CDR2 is SAAADI. Trimming cost V 3 bases and J 0 bases, with 8 bases left between them. The CDR3 consists of 15 residues. The CDR3: CASSDKRATNEKLFF. In DNA form, the CDR3 reads TGCGCCAGCAGTGACAAGAGAGCAACTAATGAAAAACTGTTTTTT.

The rearrangement links TRBV9 to TRBJ1-6, with D perhaps TRBD1 (6 bases). This CDR3 is 14 amino acids long. V gave up 3 bases and J gave up 7 bases, with 11 bases separating them. CDR1 SGDLS and CDR2 YYNGEE come from the germline V gene. CDR3 coding DNA: TGTGCCAGCAGCGCGACAGGACTCAATTCACCCCTCCACTTT. It yields the protein CASSATGLNSPLHF.